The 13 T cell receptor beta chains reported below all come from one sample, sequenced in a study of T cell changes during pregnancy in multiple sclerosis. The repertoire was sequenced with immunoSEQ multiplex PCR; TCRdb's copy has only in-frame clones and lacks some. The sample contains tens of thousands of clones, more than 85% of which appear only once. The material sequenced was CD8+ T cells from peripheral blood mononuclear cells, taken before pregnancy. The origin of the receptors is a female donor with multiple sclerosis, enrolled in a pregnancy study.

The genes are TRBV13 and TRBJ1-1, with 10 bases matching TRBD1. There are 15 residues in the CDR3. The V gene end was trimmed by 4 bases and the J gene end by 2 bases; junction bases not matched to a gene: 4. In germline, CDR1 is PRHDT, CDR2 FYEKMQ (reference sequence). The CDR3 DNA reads TGTGCCAGCAGCTGGGGGACAGGGGTCAACACTGAAGCTTTCTTT. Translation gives CASSWGTGVNTEAFF.

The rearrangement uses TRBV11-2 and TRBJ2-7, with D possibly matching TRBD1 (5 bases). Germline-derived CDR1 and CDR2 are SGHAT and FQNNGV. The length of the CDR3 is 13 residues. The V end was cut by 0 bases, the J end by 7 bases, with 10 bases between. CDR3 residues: CASSLDSKGEQYF. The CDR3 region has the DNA TGTGCCAGCAGCTTAGATAGCAAGGGGGAGCAGTACTTC.

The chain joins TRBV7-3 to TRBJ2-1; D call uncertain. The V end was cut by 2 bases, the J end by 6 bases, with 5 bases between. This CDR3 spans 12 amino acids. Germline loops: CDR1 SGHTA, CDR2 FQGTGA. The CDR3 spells CASSLPGNEQFF. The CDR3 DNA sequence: TGTGCCAGCAGCTTACCGGGCAATGAGCAGTTCTTC.

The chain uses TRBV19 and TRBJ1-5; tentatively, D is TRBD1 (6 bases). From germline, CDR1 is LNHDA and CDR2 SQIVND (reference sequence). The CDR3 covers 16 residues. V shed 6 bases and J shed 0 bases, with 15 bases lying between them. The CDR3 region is CASRAGTPYSNQPQHF. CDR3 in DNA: TGTGCCAGTAGGGCCGGGACACCTTATAGCAATCAGCCCCAGCATTTT.

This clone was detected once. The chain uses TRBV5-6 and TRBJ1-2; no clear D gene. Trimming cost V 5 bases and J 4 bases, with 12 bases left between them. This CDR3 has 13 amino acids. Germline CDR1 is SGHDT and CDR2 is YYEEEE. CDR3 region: CASRGRDPYGYTF. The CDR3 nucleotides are TGTGCCAGCAGGGGGAGGGATCCCTATGGCTACACCTTC.

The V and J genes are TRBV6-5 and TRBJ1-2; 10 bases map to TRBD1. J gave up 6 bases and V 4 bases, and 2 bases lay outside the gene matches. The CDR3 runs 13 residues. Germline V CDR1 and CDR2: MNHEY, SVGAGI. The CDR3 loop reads CASSSDRGDGYTF. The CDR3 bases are TGTGCCAGCAGTTCGGACAGGGGGGATGGCTACACCTTC.

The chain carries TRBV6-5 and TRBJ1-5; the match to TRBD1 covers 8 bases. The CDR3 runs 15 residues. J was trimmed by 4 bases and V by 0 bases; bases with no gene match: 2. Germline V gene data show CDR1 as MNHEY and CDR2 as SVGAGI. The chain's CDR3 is CASSYSRTGNQPQHF. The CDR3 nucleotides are TGTGCCAGCAGTTACTCGAGGACAGGGAATCAGCCCCAGCATTTT.

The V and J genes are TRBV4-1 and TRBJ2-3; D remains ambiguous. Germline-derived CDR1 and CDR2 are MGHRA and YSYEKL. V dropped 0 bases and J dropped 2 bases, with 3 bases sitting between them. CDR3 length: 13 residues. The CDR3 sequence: CASSQEHTDTQYF. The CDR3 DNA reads TGCGCCAGCAGCCAAGAACACACAGATACGCAGTATTTT.

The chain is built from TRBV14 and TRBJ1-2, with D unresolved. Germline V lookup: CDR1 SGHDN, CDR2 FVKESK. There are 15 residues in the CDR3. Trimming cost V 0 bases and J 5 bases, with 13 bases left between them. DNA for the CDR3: TGTGCCAGCAGCCAAGAGGCAGGCAGCCCATATGGCTACACCTTC. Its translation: CASSQEAGSPYGYTF. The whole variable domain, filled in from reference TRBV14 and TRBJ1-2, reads EAGVTQFPSHSVIEKGQTVTLRCDPISGHDNLYWYRRVMGKEIKFLLHFVKESKQDESGMPNNRFLAERTGGTYSTLKVQPAELEDSGVYFCASSQEAGSPYGYTFGSGTRLTVV.

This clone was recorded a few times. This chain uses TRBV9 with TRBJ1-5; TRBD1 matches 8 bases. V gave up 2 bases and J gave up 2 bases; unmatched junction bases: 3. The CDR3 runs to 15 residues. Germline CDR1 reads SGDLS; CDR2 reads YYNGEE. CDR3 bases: TGTGCCAGCAGCGTTGGGACAGGTGGCAATCAGCCCCAGCATTTT. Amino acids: CASSVGTGGNQPQHF.

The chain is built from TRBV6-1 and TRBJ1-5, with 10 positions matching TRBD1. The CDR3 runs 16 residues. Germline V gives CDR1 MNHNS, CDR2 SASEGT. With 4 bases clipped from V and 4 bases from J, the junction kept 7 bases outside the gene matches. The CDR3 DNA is TGTGCCAGCAGTGTCGCGGGGGACAGGGGTAATCAGCCCCAGCATTTT. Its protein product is CASSVAGDRGNQPQHF.

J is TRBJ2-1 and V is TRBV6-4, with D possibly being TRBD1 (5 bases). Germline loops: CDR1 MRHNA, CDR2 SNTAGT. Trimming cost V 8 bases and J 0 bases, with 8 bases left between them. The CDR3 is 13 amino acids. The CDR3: CASGQNSYNEQFF. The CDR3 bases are TGTGCCAGCGGACAAAACTCCTACAATGAGCAGTTCTTC.

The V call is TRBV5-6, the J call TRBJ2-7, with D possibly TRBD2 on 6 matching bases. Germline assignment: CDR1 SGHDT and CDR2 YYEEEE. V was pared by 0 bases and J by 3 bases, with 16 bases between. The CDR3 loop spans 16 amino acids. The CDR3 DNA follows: TGTGCCAGCAGCTTGGCCAAAGACTGGGGGGACTACGAGCAGTACTTC. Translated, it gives CASSLAKDWGDYEQYF.